The entry below describes one TCR beta chain. The source of the sample is a study of technical replicates of blood from a few donors. The method was immunoSEQ multiplex PCR; TCRdb's version includes in-frame clones alone and lacks a portion of them. The data hold some 63,000 clones, with around nine tenths observed a single time. The V and J ends lost 6 bases and 4 bases respectively, with 8 bases between them. The CDR3 runs to 12 residues. The germline gives CDR1 SNHLY, CDR2 FYNNEI. Material for sequencing was PBMCs. This TCR was recovered from a human donor in good health. Some clones in this sample may be carry-over from other donors' samples. The J gene is TRBJ2-3, the V gene TRBV2; D is unclear. In DNA, the CDR3 is TGTGCCAGCAGCTATTTATCAGATACGCAGTATTTT. As protein: CASSYLSDTQYF.